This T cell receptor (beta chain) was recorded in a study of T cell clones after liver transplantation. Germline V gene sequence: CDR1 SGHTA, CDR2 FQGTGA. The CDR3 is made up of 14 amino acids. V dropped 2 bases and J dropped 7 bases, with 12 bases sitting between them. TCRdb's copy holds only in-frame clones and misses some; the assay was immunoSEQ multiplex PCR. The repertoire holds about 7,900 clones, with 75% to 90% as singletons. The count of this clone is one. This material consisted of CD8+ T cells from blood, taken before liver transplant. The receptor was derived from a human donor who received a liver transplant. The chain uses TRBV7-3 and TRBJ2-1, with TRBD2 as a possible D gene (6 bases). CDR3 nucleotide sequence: TGTGCCAGCAGCTTAGAACTAGCAGGGAATGAGCAGTTCTTC. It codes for CASSLELAGNEQFF.